The source of this TCR beta chain is a study of blood T cell repertoires in COVID-19. Whole-study context: PBMCs, B-cell-depleted T cells, or T cells were the source of the cDNA or gDNA that made up the material.

Here immunoSEQ multiplex PCR was the method, and the copy in TCRdb shows in-frame clones only, minus some. Of 120,000 or so clones listed, 65% to 90% are singletons. CDR3 length equals 15 residues. The germline CDR1 and CDR2 sequences are SGHVS and FQNEAQ. Germline trimming cut 0 bases from V and 3 bases from J; bases unmatched to any gene: 4. Sequenced sample: peripheral blood. The V gene is TRBV7-8, the J gene TRBJ1-2; the match to TRBD1 covers 7 bases. The sequence derives from a woman aged 80 or older with acute or convalescent COVID-19. In DNA, the CDR3 is TGTGCCAGCAGCTTAGCGAGAGGGGGCTACTATGGCTACACCTTC. This sequence encodes CASSLARGGYYGYTF.